This entry lists 4 T cell receptor beta chains sequenced from one sample in a study of T-cell memory formation after mild COVID-19. Using its own MiXCR run on the 5' RACE reads, TCRdb lists one record per CDR3 protein. The table lists more than 200,000 distinct CDR3 sequences, 16% of them singletons, with 3% to 4.5% in the top ten. Sequencing used PBMCs or a T cell subset sorted from them (not recorded which). These receptors originate from a man aged 18-30 years who had mild COVID-19 (a few samples of this study predate the infection). Cell type and time point are not known.

This clonotype was counted ten times or more. This chain uses TRBV5-1 with TRBJ2-5; D might be TRBD2 (5 bases). The CDR3 totals 15 residues. Germline CDR1 and CDR2: SGHRS and YFSETQ. V shed 4 bases and J shed 7 bases, with 20 bases lying between them. The CDR3 DNA follows: TGCGCCAGCAGCGAAATACTAGAAACGATTGGGACCCAGTACTTC. This gives the protein CASSEILETIGTQYF.

The rearrangement uses TRBV7-2 and TRBJ2-1; unclear D gene. The germline V gene has CDR1 SGHTA and CDR2 FQGNSA. V lost 10 bases to trimming and J lost 0 bases, with 16 bases between them. This CDR3 has 15 residues. CDR3 coding DNA: TGTGCCACCATATTACAGACCAGCTCCTACAATGAGCAGTTCTTC. Protein sequence: CATILQTSSYNEQFF. The variable domain in full, completed from reference TRBV7-2 and TRBJ2-1, reads GAGVSQSPSNKVTEKGKDVELRCDPISGHTALYWYRQSLGQGLEFLIYFQGNSAPDKSGLPSDRFSAERTGGSVSTLTIQRTQQEDSAVYLCATILQTSSYNEQFFGPGTRLTVL.

The V and J genes are TRBV9 and TRBJ2-2; 7 bases fit TRBD1. Looked up from germline, CDR1 is SGDLS and CDR2 is YYNGEE. The CDR3 contains 16 residues. Losses at the gene ends were 4 bases for V and 4 bases for J; bases not matched to a gene: 10. CDR3 in amino acids: CASSPRSGTVTGELFF. CDR3 bases: TGTGCCAGCAGCCCACGATCCGGGACAGTCACCGGGGAGCTGTTTTTT.

The chain couples TRBV6-2 or TRBV6-3 to TRBJ2-2, with 8 bases aligning to TRBD1. This CDR3 is 15 amino acids long. Per the germline V gene, CDR1 is MNHEY and CDR2 is SVGEGT. Trimming cost V 6 bases and J 8 bases; bases outside gene matches: 11. CDR3 DNA sequence: TGTGCCAGCAGGTCCTCGCAGGGGGCAGAGGGGGAGCTGTTTTTT. Its protein product is CASRSSQGAEGELFF.